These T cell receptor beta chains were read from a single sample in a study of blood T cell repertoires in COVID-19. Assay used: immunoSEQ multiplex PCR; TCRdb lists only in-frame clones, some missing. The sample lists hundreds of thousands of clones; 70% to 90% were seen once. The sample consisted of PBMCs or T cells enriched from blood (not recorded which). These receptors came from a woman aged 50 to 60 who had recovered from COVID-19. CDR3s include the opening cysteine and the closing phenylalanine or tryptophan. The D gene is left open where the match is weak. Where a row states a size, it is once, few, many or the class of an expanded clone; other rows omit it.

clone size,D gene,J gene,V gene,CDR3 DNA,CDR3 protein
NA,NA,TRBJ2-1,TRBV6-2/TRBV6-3,TGTGCCAGCAGCGTGACCGCGGGATCAGTAAATGAGCAGTTCTTC,CASSVTAGSVNEQFF
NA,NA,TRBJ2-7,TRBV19,TGTGCCAGTAGTATAGGTGGGGCCGGCTTTTACGAGCAGTACTTC,CASSIGGAGFYEQYF
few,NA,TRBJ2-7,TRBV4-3,TGCGCCAGCAGCCAAGCCGACGGGAGAACCTACGAGCAGTACTTC,CASSQADGRTYEQYF
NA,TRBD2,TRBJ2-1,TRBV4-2,TGTGCCAGCAGCCAAGAGAGACTAGCGGGAGTAGACGAGCAGTTCTTC,CASSQERLAGVDEQFF
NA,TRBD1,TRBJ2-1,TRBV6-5,TGTGCCAGCAAAATCCGCCGGGACAGCCACAATGAGCAGTTCTTC,CASKIRRDSHNEQFF
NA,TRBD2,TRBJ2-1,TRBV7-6,TGTGCCAGCAGCTTAAGGCTAGCGGGAGGGAGCTCCTACAATGAGCAGTTCTTC,CASSLRLAGGSSYNEQFF
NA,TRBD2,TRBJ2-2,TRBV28,TGTGCCACCTTACTAGCGGGAGGGCCCCCCGGGGAGCTGTTTTTT,CATLLAGGPPGELFF
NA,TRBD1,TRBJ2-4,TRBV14,TGTGCCAGCAGCCCGGGACAGCTAGCCAAAAACATTCAGTACTTC,CASSPGQLAKNIQYF
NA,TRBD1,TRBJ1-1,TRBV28,TGTGCCAGCCTCTCCGGGACAGCAGATGGATTCGAAGCTTTCTTT,CASLSGTADGFEAFF
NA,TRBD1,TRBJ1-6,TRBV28,TGTGCCAGTGGTCCGGGACAGGGGGCGTGGGGGCCTAATTCACCCCTCCACTTT,CASGPGQGAWGPNSPLHF
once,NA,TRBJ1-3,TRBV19,TGTGCCAGTAGTATGCCGAGCTCTGGAAACACCATATATTTT,CASSMPSSGNTIYF
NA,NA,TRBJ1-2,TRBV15,TGTGCCACCAGCAGAGATACTGACGGGAACCTCTATGGCTACACCTTC,CATSRDTDGNLYGYTF
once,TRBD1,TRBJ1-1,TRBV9,TGTGCCAGCAGCAAAACCGGGACAGAGAACACTGAAGCTTTCTTT,CASSKTGTENTEAFF
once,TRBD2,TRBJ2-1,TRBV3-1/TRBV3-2,TGTGCCAGCAGCCAAGATCCGGGACTAGACGAGCAGTTCTTC,CASSQDPGLDEQFF
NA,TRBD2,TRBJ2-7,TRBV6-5,TGTGCCAGCAGTTACCAGAGACTAGCGGTCGAGCAGTACTTC,CASSYQRLAVEQYF
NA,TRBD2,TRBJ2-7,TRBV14,TGTGCCAGCAGCCAAGAAAGCGGGAACTCCTACGAGCAGTACTTC,CASSQESGNSYEQYF